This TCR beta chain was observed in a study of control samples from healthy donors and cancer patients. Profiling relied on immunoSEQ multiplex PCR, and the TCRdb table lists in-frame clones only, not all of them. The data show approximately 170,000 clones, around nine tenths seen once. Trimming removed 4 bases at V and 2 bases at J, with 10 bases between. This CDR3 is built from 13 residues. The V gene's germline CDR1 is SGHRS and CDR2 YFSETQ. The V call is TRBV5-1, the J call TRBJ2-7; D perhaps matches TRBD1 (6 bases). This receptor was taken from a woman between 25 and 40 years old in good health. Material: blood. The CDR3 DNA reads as TGCGCCAGCAGCACGGACAGAGCCTACGAGCAGTACTTC. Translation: CASSTDRAYEQYF.